The entry below gives a single T cell receptor (beta chain) sequence along with its context. Its specificity is unknown. Blood was sampled at baseline, cycle 4 day 1, and cycle 7 day 1. This record comes from a study of OX40 agonist ivuxolimab in advanced cancers. Turning to the study itself: In this cohort, patients received ivuxolimab, an agonistic anti-OX40 (CD134) antibody. With a range of roughly 23 to 79, age averaged approximately 54 years, and roughly 80% were male.

Here immunoSEQ multiplex PCR was the method, and the copy in TCRdb shows in-frame clones only, minus some. The sample lists about 95,000 clones, under 85% occurring once. Whole-study findings and limits: The CD4+ and CD8+ T cells in the blood had expanded clonally by week 6 at 0.1 to 3.0 mg/kg.

Sequencing used CD4+ or CD8+ T cells sorted from blood, obtained in a trial of the OX40 agonist ivuxolimab. This sequence was found in an adult with an advanced solid tumor such as melanoma, head and neck, liver or kidney cancer.

The CDR3 nucleotides are TGTGCCAGCAGCGCACTACCCAGGGAGTCTGGAAACACCATATATTTT. Protein sequence: CASSALPRESGNTIYF. The chain joins TRBV9 to TRBJ1-3; D may be TRBD1 (5 bases). Trimming left V 3 bases short and J 1 base short, with 14 bases between. The CDR3 sequence is 16 residues long. Germline CDR1 SGDLS, CDR2 YYNGEE. Full variable domain (missing parts from reference TRBV9 and TRBJ1-3): DSGVTQTPKHLITATGQRVTLRCSPRSGDLSVYWYQQSLDQGLQFLIQYYNGEERAKGNILERFSAQQFPDLHSELNLSSLELGDSALYFCASSALPRESGNTIYFGEGSWLTVV.